The following is a T cell receptor (beta chain) sequence with its context. Its specific antigen is unknown. There are no base qualities to consult, and no much larger clone falls within one base. The data derive from a study of cytomegalovirus exposure and HLA in healthy donors (dated by TCRdb to between 2016 and 2019). As for the study more broadly: According to an earlier analysis of several hundred of the donors, roughly 180 million T cells yielded 90 million to 140 million unique TCR beta sequences and less than 300 Gb of sequence data. An early release covering roughly 580 HLA-typed donors comprised about 310 gigabases of sequencing data and about 90 million unique TCR sequences. Of the approximately 400 genotyped donors, over 70% fell in the genetic ancestry cluster associated with self-reported Caucasian donors. The study was designed to test whether signatures of past pathogen exposure could be identified by cataloging public T cell receptors. Using immunosequencing, the study profiled T cell repertoires from fewer than 700 subjects and related those repertoires to cytomegalovirus serostatus. A separate validation cohort of approximately 120 different subjects was used in addition to the roughly 670-subject first cohort. The study combined high-throughput TCR immunosequencing, statistical association of individual TCRs with disease status, and machine learning to predict cytomegalovirus infection status. In a later analysis, previously published TCR beta repertoires from fewer than 750 donors were re-analyzed and high-resolution HLA genotyping was added so that TCR occurrence patterns could be studied. Rather than using new phenotypic data, the later analysis identified candidate immune exposures from TCR beta sequences and from how often those sequences occurred across donors. An earlier analysis of around 580 of the donors used high-throughput TCR beta sequencing to judge whether each TCR beta V gene segment behaved as functional or pseudogenic. Donor age, sex, ethnicity and CMV serostatus were compiled alongside the repertoire data. Genome-wide SNP genotypes for about 60% of the roughly 700 donors were used in a later genetic analysis, which treated that subset as a discovery cohort. Every discovery cohort repertoire had been produced on one sequencing platform. HLA typing covered class I and class II loci at four-digit resolution. Typing coverage differed by locus: A, B, C, DRB1 and DQB1 were typed in roughly 620-630 donors, DQA1 in roughly 510, DPA1 in around 600, and DPB1 in 400 to 480. A handful of DR-DQ haplotypes were handled as single units for association and clustering because linkage in the cohort was strong. On average, 235,054 unique TCR beta nucleotide sequences were sequenced per donor among 398 genotyped donors of the cohort, with around 19% of those sequences being non-productive.

The trim is 0 bases for V and 6 bases for J, with a gap of 20 bases between the germline ends. Via the germline V gene (reference sequence), CDR1 is LNHNV and CDR2 YYDKDF. Its CDR3 holds 17 amino acids, cysteine through phenylalanine. Only CDR3 DNA remains: 51 bases, in frame from the first base. The cohort was made up of around 720 healthy bone marrow donors. At the time of sampling, all cohort members were nominally healthy, though unrecorded immune exposures were likely present. The donor tested CMV seronegative and was one of the 352 seronegative cohort members. Every donor gave a peripheral blood sample, and the peripheral blood mononuclear cells from that sample were used for TCR beta sequencing. The Qiagen DNeasy Blood Extraction Kit was used to extract genomic DNA from the blood cell samples. Libraries were constructed by the immunoSEQ multiplex PCR assay. A mixture of 60 forward primers for TCR Vbeta segments and 13 reverse primers for TCR Jbeta segments was used in the multiplex PCR. A multiplex PCR assay on genomic DNA amplified the CDR3 region of rearranged TCR beta genes. On the Illumina HiSeq System, the amplified TCR beta libraries were sequenced as 87-base-pair reads. Per the authors' processing: Across the 670 or so repertoires, a later analysis counted 78 million or so unique TCR beta chains, 9.5 million to 13 million of which were shared by at least two donors. Raw reads were error-corrected and collapsed into unique sequences by a nearest-neighbor algorithm in which closely related sequences were merged to remove PCR and sequencing errors. To assign V, D and J gene segments, CDR3 sequences were aligned to IMGT reference sequences. Each retained sequence needed at least a six-nucleotide match to both a V gene segment and a J gene segment. A rearrangement was called productive if the CDR3 had no stop codons and remained in frame with V and J, and every other rearrangement was called non-productive. CDR3 was defined by IMGT convention, running from the second conserved V-encoded cysteine to the conserved J-encoded phenylalanine. In an earlier analysis of more than 550 of the donors, sequences lacking an unambiguous match to a single V gene segment were excluded. In an earlier analysis of several hundred of the donors, V segments were called functional above 56.7% productive rearrangements and were called segregating when the between-donor standard deviation exceeded 5%. A statistical classification framework was built for diagnosing cytomegalovirus status from the catalog of TCR beta chain sequences. In a later analysis, V and J genes were assigned by comparing TCR nucleotide sequences against IMGT/GENE-DB human TR gene sequences. Using the TCRdist pipeline, a later analysis assigned CDR3 sequences along with most-parsimonious VDJ recombination scenarios. In a later analysis, each TCR beta chain was defined by its CDR3 amino acid sequence together with its V-gene family, and reads lacking a unique V-gene family were excluded. As a way to deal with suspected cross-contamination and a sequencing artifact, a later analysis dropped hundreds of nucleotide sequences that were highly shared and had low generation probability. A later analysis calculated a clonal expansion index for each public chain from normalized within-repertoire ranks of inferred template counts. In a later analysis, generation probabilities were computed using a VDJ recombination model fitted to out-of-frame rearrangements, and the results were checked against IGoR. In a later analysis, hypergeometric tests were used to score TCR-TCR, TCR-HLA and TCR-CMV co-occurrence, with a repertoire-size bias correction applied to TCR pairs. A later analysis estimated false discovery rates by permuting HLA or CMV assignments 20 times. In a later analysis, co-occurring TCRs were grouped using DBSCAN, with TCRdist sequence similarity added in when clustering inside HLA-allele-positive subsets. For co-occurrence clustering, repertoires with fewer than 30,000 or more than 120,000 public chains were excluded, along with roughly 5 repertoires with anomalous nucleotide sharing. Sourced from immuneACCESS, this table was stored by TCRdb with only in-frame sequences that have V and J called. A share of the clones is absent; for the studies checked, an unresolved V gene accounts for under half, and the remainder has no known explanation. The DNA was the basis for D and trimming; V, J and clone size are from that table. Present in this sample are about 210,000 clones, 86% of which were seen just once. In total, the top ten clones hold less than 0.35% of the sample.

What the work shows at the level of the full study, not this receptor alone: According to a later genetic analysis, donors in an Asian-associated ancestry cluster had fewer N-insertions in productive TCRs than the approximately 630-donor mean. Specific HLA alleles were associated with 15,000 to 20,000 TCR beta sequences at a false discovery rate of 0.05 in a later analysis. Immune exposure information for the cohort was limited to CMV serostatus. The authors suggested that the approach could potentially be extended to other disease states and immunological phenotypes. In the study, around 150 TCR beta chains were listed as associated with cytomegalovirus. A later analysis found that TCR association rates varied across HLA loci, with DRB1 alleles showing the most associated TCRs and HLA-C alleles the fewest. A further reported finding was that TCR beta sequences accurately predicted the HLA-A and HLA-B alleles for most subjects in the first cohort. When HLA alleles, especially DR and DQ, strongly co-occurred, attributing TCR associations to individual alleles was difficult. In both the original and validation cohorts, the classifier was reported to diagnose cytomegalovirus status with high specificity and sensitivity. The sequencing pipeline was judged likely to have produced a cluster of highly shared sequence variants as a technical artifact. An association between a missense DCLRE1C variant and V-gene and J-gene trimming of TCR beta chains was found in a later genetic analysis and replicated in an independent cohort. Some IMGT-functional V segments, including TRBV6-2 and TRBV6-3, could not be told apart with the 87-base-pair reads, so those segments were excluded. A few of the identified cytomegalovirus-associated TCR beta chains were confirmed in vitro to be specific for cytomegalovirus antigens. A later analysis reported that several top co-occurrence clusters appeared linked to parvovirus B19, influenza, CMV and Epstein-Barr virus. Because HLA typing was unavailable for some donors at each locus, only the typed subset was used in association tests. An earlier analysis of around 500 of the donors showed that most TCR beta V segments appeared in productive rearrangements either about 87% or about 30% of the time, which broadly matched IMGT annotations. In a later analysis, HLA-associated TCR beta chains showed more clonal expansion and lower generation probabilities than non-associated chains that were equally common. The presence/absence analyses assumed that sequencing depth was roughly uniform across donors, and that assumption may not be true. Linkage disequilibrium might explain the correlated functional status among segregating V segments, but an unknown experimental factor could not be excluded. Across donors, most TCR sequences were observed very rarely, whereas some public TCRs were present in many individuals. Most CMV-associated TCR beta chains appeared to be HLA-restricted in a later analysis, and the HLA associations seemed to be driven largely by CMV exposure. The earlier analysis of 587 of the donors excluded approximately 15 rarely observed V segments, including chromosome 9 orphons, because counts were too low. The cohort was sequenced for TCR beta chains only, and without alpha or paired-chain data the features that could be detected were limited.

The sample was PBMCs. The source is a woman aged 25-40 years in good health and CMV-seronegative. The rearrangement combines TRBV15 with TRBJ1-2, and perhaps TRBD1 as D gene, on 5 matching bases. The CDR3 here reads CATSRDRGVYGENGYTF. The base sequence is TGTGCCACCAGCAGAGATCGGGGGGTCTACGGAGAGAATGGCTACACCTTC. The entire variable domain, with the stretches around the CDR3 drawn from the reference TRBV15 and TRBJ1-2 proteins, is DAMVIQNPRYQVTQFGKPVTLSCSQTLNHNVMYWYQQKSSQAPKLLFHYYDKDFNNEADTPDNFQSRRPNTSFCFLDIRSPGLGDTAMYLCATSRDRGVYGENGYTFGSGTRLTVV.